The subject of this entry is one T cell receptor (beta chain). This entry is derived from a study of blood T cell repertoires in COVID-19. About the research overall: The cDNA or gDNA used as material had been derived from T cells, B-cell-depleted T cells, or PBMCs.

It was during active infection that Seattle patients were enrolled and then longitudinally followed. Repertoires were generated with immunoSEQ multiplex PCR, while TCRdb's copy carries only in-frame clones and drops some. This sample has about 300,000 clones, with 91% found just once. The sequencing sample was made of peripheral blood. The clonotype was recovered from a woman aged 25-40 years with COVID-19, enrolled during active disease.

The chain's CDR3 is CAISERSDVGQPQHF. CDR3 nucleotides: TGTGCCATCAGTGAACGTAGCGACGTTGGTCAGCCCCAGCATTTT. This chain links TRBV10-3 with TRBJ1-5; D is uncertain. The CDR3 sequence is 15 residues long. Germline values: CDR1 ENHRY, CDR2 SYGVKD. V was cut by 3 bases and J by 6 bases, with 15 bases left in between.